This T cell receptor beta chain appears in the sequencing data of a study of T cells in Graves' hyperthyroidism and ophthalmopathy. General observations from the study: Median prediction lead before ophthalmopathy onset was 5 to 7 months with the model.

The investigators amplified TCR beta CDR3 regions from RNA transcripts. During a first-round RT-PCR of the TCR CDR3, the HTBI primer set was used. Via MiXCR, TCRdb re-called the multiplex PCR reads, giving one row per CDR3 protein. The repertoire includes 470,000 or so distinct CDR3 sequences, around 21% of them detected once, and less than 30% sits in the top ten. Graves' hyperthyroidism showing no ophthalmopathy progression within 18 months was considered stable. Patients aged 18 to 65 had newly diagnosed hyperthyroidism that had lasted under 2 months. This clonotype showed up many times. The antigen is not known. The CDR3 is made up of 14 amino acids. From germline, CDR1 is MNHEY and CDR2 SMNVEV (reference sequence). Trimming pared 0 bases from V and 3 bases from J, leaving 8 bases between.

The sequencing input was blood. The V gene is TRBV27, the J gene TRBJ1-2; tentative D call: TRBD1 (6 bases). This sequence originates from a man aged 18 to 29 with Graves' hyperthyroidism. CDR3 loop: CASSLSAGDYGYTF. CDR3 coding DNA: TGTGCCAGCAGTTTATCCGCAGGGGACTATGGCTACACCTTC.